In its sample, the clone carrying this T cell receptor beta chain was seen many times. Its antigen is still unknown. MiXCR was run by TCRdb on the 5' RACE reads, yielding one entry per CDR3 protein. The sample shows some 440,000 distinct CDR3 sequences, roughly 26% of them seen only once. These data are taken from a study of identical twins. Study-wide findings and caveats: Insertions were fewer in abundant cord blood beta clonotypes, whereas memory repertoires showed none of this pattern.

The CDR3 sequence is 14 residues long. The V gene's germline CDR1 is SGHTA and CDR2 FQGTGA. Trimming took 0 bases from V and 3 from J, leaving 8 bases between them. The same data also went into a second study, on T cells expressing NK-cell markers.

The TCR was taken from a woman aged 18-29 years in good health. This chain connects TRBV7-3 to TRBJ1-1, with D perhaps matching TRBD1 (5 bases). Sequenced sample: CD4+ T cells sorted from blood. The CDR3 region is CASSLTRGDTEAFF. The CDR3 DNA reads TGTGCCAGCAGCTTAACCCGGGGCGACACTGAAGCTTTCTTT.